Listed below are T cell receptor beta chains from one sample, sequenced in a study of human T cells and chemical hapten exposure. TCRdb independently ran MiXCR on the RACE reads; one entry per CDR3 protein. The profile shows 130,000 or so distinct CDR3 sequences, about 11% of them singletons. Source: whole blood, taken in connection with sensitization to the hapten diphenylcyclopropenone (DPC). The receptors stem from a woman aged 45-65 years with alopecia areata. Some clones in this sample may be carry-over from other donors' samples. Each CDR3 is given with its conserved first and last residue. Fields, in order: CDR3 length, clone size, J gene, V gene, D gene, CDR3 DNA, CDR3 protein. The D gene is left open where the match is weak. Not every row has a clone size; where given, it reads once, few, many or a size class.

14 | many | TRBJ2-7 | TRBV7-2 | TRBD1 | TGTGCCAGCAGCTCCCGGGACAGGGTGTCCGAGCAGTACTTC | CASSSRDRVSEQYF
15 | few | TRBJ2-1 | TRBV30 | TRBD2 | TGTGCCTGGAGTATACTAGCGGGAGGGCGAGATGAGCAGTTCTTC | CAWSILAGGRDEQFF
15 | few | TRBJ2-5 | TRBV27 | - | TGTGCCAGCAATCCCCCGGATCTCGGAGGGGAGACCCAGTACTTC | CASNPPDLGGETQYF
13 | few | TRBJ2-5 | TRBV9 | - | TGTGCCAGCAGCGTCAGGATCCAAGAGACCCAGTACTTC | CASSVRIQETQYF
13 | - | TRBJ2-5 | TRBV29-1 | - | TGCAGCGTGAGCAGTTTGTACCAAGAGACCCAGTACTTC | CSVSSLYQETQYF
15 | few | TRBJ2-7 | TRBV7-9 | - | TGTGCCAGCAGCGCACCGGGTAGTAGCTCCTACGAGCAGTACTTC | CASSAPGSSSYEQYF
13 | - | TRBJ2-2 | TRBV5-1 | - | TGCGCCAGCAGCTGGCGGAGCACCGGGGAGCTGTTTTTT | CASSWRSTGELFF
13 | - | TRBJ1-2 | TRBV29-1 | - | TGCAGCGTTGTGCAGGGCAGTGGGTATGGCTACACCTTC | CSVVQGSGYGYTF
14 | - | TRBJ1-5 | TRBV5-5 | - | TGTGCCAGCAGCTTGGAGGGCGGGTATCAGCCCCAGCATTTT | CASSLEGGYQPQHF
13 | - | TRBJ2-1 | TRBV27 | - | TGTGCCAGCAGTTTATTTCACGGCAATGAGCAGTTCTTC | CASSLFHGNEQFF
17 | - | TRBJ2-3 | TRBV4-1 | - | TGCGCCAGCAGCCAAGGAAGGGACTTCCCTAGCACAGATACGCAGTATTTT | CASSQGRDFPSTDTQYF
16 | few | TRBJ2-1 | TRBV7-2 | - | TGTGCCAGCAGCTTAGCGCCGGGAGAAAGACGCAATGAGCAGTTCTTC | CASSLAPGERRNEQFF
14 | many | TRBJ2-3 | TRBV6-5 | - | TGTGCCAGCAGTTACTACAGGGCCACAGATACGCAGTATTTT | CASSYYRATDTQYF
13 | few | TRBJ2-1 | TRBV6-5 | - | TGTGCCAGCAGTACCGGATTGTACAATGAGCAGTTCTTC | CASSTGLYNEQFF
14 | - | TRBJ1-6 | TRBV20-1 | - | TGCAGTGCTAGGGTGAAATATGGAGATTCACCCCTCCACTTT | CSARVKYGDSPLHF